A single sample is the source of the 23 T cell receptor beta chains below, sequenced in a study of blood T cells in healthy people across ages. A second PCR, run for roughly 7 to 11 cycles, used a sample-barcoded 5' primer plus a J-beta primer mix. Using its own MiXCR run on the 5' RACE reads, TCRdb lists one record per CDR3 protein. This table holds about 1 million distinct CDR3 sequences, around 27% found once. In addition, the sample was reused for a study of T cells of mothers and their children.

Sequencing was performed on blood. These receptors came from a girl aged 2 to 9 in good health.

This clonotype showed up just a few times. The V call is TRBV14, the J call TRBJ2-4, with 8 positions matching TRBD1. With 5 bases clipped from V and 12 bases from J, the junction kept 6 bases outside the gene matches. CDR3 length: 12 amino acids. CDR1 is SGHDN and CDR2 is FVKESK in the germline V gene. The CDR3 DNA sequence: TGTGCCAGCAGCATCGGGACAGGAACTCAGTACTTC. Its translation: CASSIGTGTQYF.

This chain uses TRBV14 with TRBJ1-4; 11 bases are shared with TRBD1. The V gene's germline CDR1 is SGHDN and CDR2 FVKESK. V lost 3 bases and J lost 8; bases outside the gene matches: 8. This CDR3 is built from 16 residues. The DNA of the CDR3 is TGTGCCAGCAGCCATGGACAGGGGGCTCAATGGGAAAAACTGTTTTTT. It yields the protein CASSHGQGAQWEKLFF.

V and J are TRBV6-2 or TRBV6-3 and TRBJ2-5; D gene uncertain. The closer fit of TRBJ2-1 to the DNA end suggests the J call may be wrong. This CDR3 comprises 11 residues. Germline values: CDR1 MNHEY, CDR2 SVGEGT. CDR3 in DNA: TGTGCCAGCAGTGACATCAGCGAGCAGTTCTTC. Its translation is CASSDISEQFF.

CDR3 bases: TGTGCCAGCAGTCGTAGGGTGGGGCGGGAGGGCCTCGAGCAGTACTTC. Residues: CASSRRVGREGLEQYF. The gene calls are TRBV12-3 or TRBV12-4 and TRBJ2-7, with 9 nucleotides matching TRBD2. This CDR3 contains 16 residues. V dropped 5 bases and J dropped 6; count of bases not matched to a gene: 14.

Only a few counts were recorded for this clonotype. V and J are TRBV20-1 and TRBJ1-6; possibly TRBD1 for D (6 bases). CDR3 length: 12 residues. The germline V gene encodes CDR1 DFQATT and CDR2 SNEGSKA (reference sequence). V was pared by 6 bases and J by 9 bases, with 12 bases between. CDR3 nucleotides: TGCAGTGCCAACCGGGACACTTCACCCCTCCACTTT. It encodes CSANRDTSPLHF.

This clonotype was seen a few times. This rearrangement joins TRBV28 to TRBJ1-1; D perhaps matches TRBD1 (5 bases). From germline, CDR1 is MDHEN and CDR2 SYDVKM. The CDR3 spans 16 residues. Trimming cost V 2 bases and J 3 bases, with 16 bases left between them. CDR3 in DNA: TGTGCCAGCAGTTTAAGGGGAGAGCTAGTTTACACTGAAGCTTTCTTT. Translation gives CASSLRGELVYTEAFF.

This clonotype was counted between two and nine times. The chain has TRBV11-2 and TRBJ2-5; tentative D call: TRBD2 (5 bases). Trimming removed 3 bases at V and 1 base at J, with 9 bases between. The CDR3 length is 14 residues. CDR1 and CDR2 from the germline V gene are SGHAT and FQNNGV. The CDR3 coding sequence is TGTGCCAGCAGCTTCGGTCGGGGCCAAGAGACCCAGTACTTC. Amino acid sequence: CASSFGRGQETQYF.

The V gene is TRBV28, the J gene TRBJ2-7, with 7 positions matching TRBD2. Looked up from germline, CDR1 is MDHEN and CDR2 is SYDVKM. The CDR3 loop spans 14 amino acids. The V gene end was trimmed by 5 bases and the J gene end by 3 bases; junction bases not matched to a gene: 7. DNA of the CDR3: TGTGCCAGCAGTCTAAGGACTAGAATCTACGAGCAGTACTTC. It codes for CASSLRTRIYEQYF. The whole variable domain, filled in from reference TRBV28 and TRBJ2-7, reads DVKVTQSSRYLVKRTGEKVFLECVQDMDHENMFWYRQDPGLGLRLIYFSYDVKMKEKGDIPEGYSVSREKKERFSLILESASTNQTSMYLCASSLRTRIYEQYFGPGTRLTVT.

A remark on this clonotype: Germline is not matched at one junction end, which may reflect a read error. In nucleotides, the CDR3 is TGCAGTGTCCCGGGGGGGGGCAGTTCAGAGGCCCAGTACTTC. It is translated as CSVPGGGSSEAQYF. The V call is TRBV20-1, the J call TRBJ2-5; 8 bases line up with TRBD2. Germline CDR1 DFQATT, CDR2 SNEGSKA (reference sequence). There are 14 residues in the CDR3.

This clonotype was found a few times. The CDR3 DNA is TGCGCCAGCAGCCACCTTAGAGGAGATACGCAGTATTTT. Translated: CASSHLRGDTQYF. This chain uses TRBV4-3 with TRBJ2-3; no clear D gene. Germline V lookup: CDR1 LGHNA, CDR2 YSLEER. Trimming pared 3 bases from V and 5 bases from J, leaving 9 bases between. CDR3 length equals 13 residues.

This clonotype was observed a handful of times. V usage is TRBV20-1 and J usage is TRBJ1-1; D may be TRBD1 (6 bases). Between the trimmed V and J ends, which lost 4 bases and 11 bases, there was a span of 26 bases. Germline V gene sequence: CDR1 DFQATT, CDR2 SNEGSKA (reference sequence). This CDR3 spans 15 amino acids. The CDR3 DNA reads TGCAGTGCTACAGCTGACGACAGGTACAAAGGAGAGGCTTTCTTT. The encoded protein is CSATADDRYKGEAFF.

V and J are TRBV7-9 and TRBJ2-7; no reliable D call. The V and J ends lost 3 bases and 5 bases respectively, with 17 bases between them. The CDR3 is 15 amino acids. CDR1 and CDR2 from the germline V gene are SEHNR and FQNEAQ (reference sequence). CDR3 coding DNA: TGTGCCAGCAGCTTCTCATGGACGGGTGGCCACGAGCAGTACTTC. Translating gives CASSFSWTGGHEQYF.

This clonotype was seen a few times. Because it lacks the conserved phenylalanine or tryptophan at the end, this CDR3 is likely a read error. The chain recombines TRBV28 with TRBJ2-7; D might be TRBD1 (6 bases). The CDR3 is 15 residues long. CDR1 and CDR2 (germline): MDHEN, SYDVKM. Deletions cut 2 bases from V and 2 bases from J, with 13 bases between. The CDR3 is CASSLQGKLTYEQYL. The CDR3 DNA follows: TGTGCCAGCAGTTTACAGGGGAAACTTACCTACGAGCAGTACCTC.

The chain recombines TRBV11-2 with TRBJ2-1; 9 positions match TRBD2. This CDR3 contains 16 residues. The germline CDR1 and CDR2 sequences are SGHAT and FQNNGV. Unmatched junction bases numbered 12, after V lost 7 bases and J lost 5 bases. The CDR3 reads CASTHEAGGGNNEQFF. The CDR3 DNA follows: TGTGCCAGCACCCACGAGGCGGGAGGGGGCAACAATGAGCAGTTCTTC.

This clonotype was seen a single time. The chain uses TRBV7-2 and TRBJ2-1; 12 nucleotides align to TRBD2. Germline CDR1 is SGHTA and CDR2 is FQGNSA. Trimming took 5 bases from V and 4 from J; bases not matched to a gene: 9. The CDR3 contains 17 residues. This CDR3 is CASSPLLGLAGYNEQFF. CDR3 sequence (DNA): TGTGCCAGCAGCCCCCTTTTAGGACTAGCGGGATACAATGAGCAGTTCTTC. Full variable domain (remainder filled in from reference TRBV7-2 and TRBJ2-1): GAGVSQSPSNKVTEKGKDVELRCDPISGHTALYWYRQSLGQGLEFLIYFQGNSAPDKSGLPSDRFSAERTGGSVSTLTIQRTQQEDSAVYLCASSPLLGLAGYNEQFFGPGTRLTVL.

This clonotype occurred a few times. The J gene is TRBJ1-6, the V gene TRBV16; maybe TRBD1 (5 bases). Germline CDR1 reads KGHSY; CDR2 reads FQNENV. This CDR3 has 15 amino acids. Trimming took off 3 bases at V and 3 bases at J, with 9 bases between the two ends. CDR3 loop: CASSHSGYYNSPLHF. CDR3 nucleotide sequence: TGTGCCAGCAGCCATTCAGGGTACTATAATTCACCCCTCCACTTT.

This clonotype was counted between two and nine times. J is TRBJ2-7 and V is TRBV7-9; 8 nucleotides match TRBD1. CDR1 is SEHNR, CDR2 FQNEAQ, per germline (reference sequence). The CDR3 is 13 residues long. With V trimmed by 5 bases and J by 6 bases, 6 bases remained unmatched. The CDR3 DNA reads as TGTGCCAGCAGCACGACAGGGGTCGGCGAGCAGTACTTC. Residues: CASSTTGVGEQYF.

In this sample, this clonotype turned up many times. One end of the junction varies from germline; a read error may be responsible. The V and J genes are TRBV4-1 and TRBJ1-1; D is undetermined. Germline values: CDR1 MGHRA, CDR2 YSYEKL. CDR3 length equals 12 residues. For the CDR3, the DNA is TGTGCCAGCAGCCCAGGCAACACTGAAGCTTTCTTT. This sequence encodes CASSPGNTEAFF.

This clonotype showed up just a few times. The rearrangement uses TRBV29-1 and TRBJ2-1; D possibly matches TRBD1 or TRBD2 (5 bases each). CDR1 and CDR2 (germline): SQVTM, ANQGSEA. Trimming pared 7 bases from V and 5 bases from J, leaving 15 bases between. This CDR3 has 13 amino acids. The CDR3 protein is CSATGDYDNEQFF. The DNA for the CDR3 is TGCAGCGCCACAGGTGACTACGACAATGAGCAGTTCTTC.

This clonotype was counted between two and nine times. The chain recombines TRBV9 with TRBJ2-5, with TRBD1 identical over 7 bases. With the DNA end fitting TRBJ2-1 better, the J assignment may be wrong. Per germline, CDR1 SGDLS and CDR2 YYNGEE. This CDR3 spans 15 amino acids. The CDR3 loop reads CASTYTEGASDEQFF. CDR3 bases: TGTGCCAGCACCTATACAGAGGGGGCGTCGGATGAGCAGTTCTTC.

In this sample, this clonotype turned up a few times. The V and J genes are TRBV7-9 and TRBJ2-7; unclear D gene. Germline V gives CDR1 SEHNR, CDR2 FQNEAQ (reference sequence). The germline V and J ends were trimmed by 0 bases and 3 bases, with 9 bases remaining between them. The CDR3 loop spans 14 amino acids. CDR3 protein: CASSLALRDYEQYF. The CDR3 DNA sequence: TGTGCCAGCAGCTTAGCGCTTAGAGACTACGAGCAGTACTTC.

The chain employs TRBV7-2 and TRBJ2-1; D unresolved. The CDR3 has 15 residues. The V gene lost 3 bases and the J gene lost 1 base, with 10 bases spanning the gap. Germline V gene lookup returns CDR1 SGHTA and CDR2 FQGNSA. CDR3 nucleotides: TGTGCCAGCAGCTTGGTACTTCCTTCCTACAATGAGCAGTTCTTC. Translating it yields CASSLVLPSYNEQFF.

This clonotype came up many times. V is TRBV3-1 and J is TRBJ2-1; TRBD2 aligns across 8 bases. The CDR3 is 15 amino acids. Trimming took 4 bases from V and 4 from J; bases not matched to a gene: 6. CDR1 LGHDT and CDR2 YNNKEL come from the germline V gene (reference sequence). DNA of the CDR3: TGTGCCAGCAGCCTTAGCGGGATAAGTTACAATGAGCAGTTCTTC. Translating it yields CASSLSGISYNEQFF.